A single sample is the source of the 3 T cell receptor beta chains below, sequenced in a study of Tregs in tolerant kidney transplant recipients (dated by TCRdb to about 2019). The library was made by the immunoSEQ multiplex PCR assay. Drawn from immuneACCESS, this table holds only the in-frame rearrangements with V and J called that TCRdb kept. Clones are partly lost; checked studies trace under half to an unresolved V gene and leave the rest unexplained. The sample yields 95,000 to 120,000 clones; roughly 90% were counted once. Roughly 0.35% of the sample belongs to the ten largest clones. The time point label, as the study defines it: blood sample drawn before combined kidney and bone marrow transplant. The material sequenced was CD4+ T cells from blood, taken before the transplant. The receptors stem from a human donor who received a combined kidney and bone marrow transplant.

The chain combines TRBV28 with TRBJ2-3; 7 bases are shared with TRBD2. The CDR3 consists of 13 residues. Looked up from germline, CDR1 is MDHEN and CDR2 is SYDVKM. V shed 8 bases and J 13 bases; nucleotides not matched to a gene: 15. CDR3 residues: CASLPTGGLEEYF. DNA of the CDR3: TGTGCCAGCCTCCCCACCGGGGGGTTGGAGGAGTATTTT.

Here the CDR3 DNA reads TGTGCCAGCAGTTTAGGTGGCAGGGTAACTACTGAAGCTTTCTTT. It is translated as CASSLGGRVTTEAFF. This chain uses TRBV28 with TRBJ1-1, with a tentative D call TRBD1 (5 bases). Germline V gene sequence: CDR1 MDHEN, CDR2 SYDVKM. The ends were cut back, 2 bases at V and 5 bases at J, with 15 bases in the middle. This CDR3 has 15 residues. Combining the CDR3 with reference TRBV28 and TRBJ1-1 gives the whole variable domain DVKVTQSSRYLVKRTGEKVFLECVQDMDHENMFWYRQDPGLGLRLIYFSYDVKMKEKGDIPEGYSVSREKKERFSLILESASTNQTSMYLCASSLGGRVTTEAFFGQGTRLTVV.

This clone showed up just once. The chain couples TRBV7-9 to TRBJ2-7; TRBD1 aligns across 9 bases. The V gene end was trimmed by 5 bases and the J gene end by 6 bases; junction bases not matched to a gene: 5. Germline lookup yields CDR1 SEHNR and CDR2 FQNEAQ (reference sequence). The CDR3 sequence is 13 residues long. The CDR3 loop is CASSTRTGAEQYF. The CDR3 nucleotides read TGTGCCAGCAGCACTCGGACAGGGGCCGAGCAGTACTTC.